This entry features one T cell receptor beta chain sequence. This entry belongs to a study of cytomegalovirus exposure and HLA in healthy donors. Use of 60 Vbeta and 13 Jbeta primers characterized the PCR. The protocol was immunoSEQ multiplex PCR, while the TCRdb copy is restricted to in-frame clones and leaves out a portion. Among some 200,000 clones listed, 75% to 90% were seen once. V gave up 3 bases and J gave up 6 bases; unmatched junction bases: 15. The CDR3 is 17 amino acids. Germline V CDR1 and CDR2: MGHRA, YSYEKL. J is TRBJ2-7 and V is TRBV4-1, with 9 bases fitting TRBD2. The sample consisted of PBMCs. This TCR was recovered from a woman aged 50 to 60 in good health and CMV-seropositive. CDR3 sequence: CASSHVPGLAAAGEQYF. CDR3 in DNA: TGCGCCAGCAGCCACGTCCCGGGACTAGCAGCGGCGGGCGAGCAGTACTTC.